Each of the 4 T cell receptor beta chains below was sequenced from the same sample in a study of cytomegalovirus exposure and HLA in healthy donors. 13 Jbeta primers and 60 Vbeta primers were used for the PCR. Clones were read by immunoSEQ multiplex PCR, and TCRdb kept only the in-frame ones, dropping some. The sample lists 200,000 to 250,000 clones, approximately 81% occurring once. Sequenced: PBMCs. These receptors all stem from a man aged 30 to 45 in good health and CMV-seronegative.

V and J are TRBV10-3 and TRBJ2-1; D gene uncertain. The CDR3 is made up of 13 amino acids. Germline assignment: CDR1 ENHRY and CDR2 SYGVKD. Trimming cost V 2 bases and J 7 bases, with 9 bases left between them. The CDR3 coding sequence is TGTGCCATCAGTGAGGGGCCATCAAATGAGCAGTTCTTC. Its protein product is CAISEGPSNEQFF.

This clone was seen a few times. The chain joins TRBV7-9 to TRBJ1-1, with D perhaps matching TRBD1 (6 bases). Looked up from germline, CDR1 is SEHNR and CDR2 is FQNEAQ (reference sequence). Trimming took off 3 bases at V and 4 bases at J, with 15 bases between the two ends. The CDR3 length is 15 residues. DNA for the CDR3: TGTGCCAGCAGCTTGGGGGCCTTAGCGCCCACTGAAGCTTTCTTT. It specifies CASSLGALAPTEAFF. Full variable domain (missing parts from reference TRBV7-9 and TRBJ1-1): DTGVSQNPRHKITKRGQNVTFRCDPISEHNRLYWYRQTLGQGPEFLTYFQNEAQLEKSRLLSDRFSAERPKGSFSTLEIQRTEQGDSAMYLCASSLGALAPTEAFFGQGTRLTVV.

The J gene is TRBJ1-6, the V gene TRBV28; D remains ambiguous. This CDR3 comprises 15 residues. Germline V CDR1 and CDR2: MDHEN, SYDVKM. V gave up 6 bases and J gave up 3 bases, with 12 bases separating them. DNA of the CDR3: TGTGCCAGCAGAGCCGCGGAAGGCTATAATTCACCCCTCCACTTT. Translating it yields CASRAAEGYNSPLHF.

V usage is TRBV7-9 and J usage is TRBJ1-1, with TRBD1 identical over 7 bases. The CDR3 is made up of 15 amino acids. V trimming: 3 bases; J trimming: 5 bases; junction bases outside the gene matches: 9. Per the germline V gene, CDR1 is SEHNR and CDR2 is FQNEAQ (reference sequence). DNA for the CDR3: TGTGCCAGCAGCTTCAAGGGGGCCGTGAGGACTGAAGCTTTCTTT. Translated: CASSFKGAVRTEAFF. The complete variable domain, with remaining parts taken from reference TRBV7-9 and TRBJ1-1, reads DTGVSQNPRHKITKRGQNVTFRCDPISEHNRLYWYRQTLGQGPEFLTYFQNEAQLEKSRLLSDRFSAERPKGSFSTLEIQRTEQGDSAMYLCASSFKGAVRTEAFFGQGTRLTVV.